The sequence of this TCR beta chain was determined in a study of blood T cell repertoires in COVID-19. The germline V gene encodes CDR1 MNHEY and CDR2 SVGEGT. Trimming pared 2 bases from V and 3 bases from J, leaving 9 bases between. The CDR3 runs 14 residues. How the authors handled the data: By means of reference gene primer amplification, nucleated cell counts were estimated. This table comes from immunoSEQ multiplex PCR, and its TCRdb copy is limited to in-frame clones, with some not included. That table is the source of V, J and clone size, and D and trimming were worked out from the DNA. The data contain roughly 150,000 clones, roughly 90% of them singletons.

This TCR came from a man aged 18-30 years with COVID-19, enrolled during active disease. Sequencing was carried out using peripheral blood. The V and J genes are TRBV6-2 or TRBV6-3 and TRBJ2-3; TRBD2 might be the D (6 bases). The CDR3 DNA follows: TGTGCCAGCAGTTACCGGGGGATGACAGATACGCAGTATTTT. It yields the protein CASSYRGMTDTQYF.